This TCR beta chain was recorded in a study of Graves' ophthalmopathy and Graves' hyperthyroidism (dated by TCRdb to the late 2010s). Regarding the research as a whole: Peripheral blood was collected at initial diagnosis, prior to any treatment. The study used signatures of the TCR beta repertoire to tell Graves' ophthalmopathy apart from Graves' hyperthyroidism and to predict which patients would progress to ophthalmopathy. In total, 135 blood samples were TCR-sequenced: around 42 ophthalmopathy, approximately 75 hyperthyroidism and approximately 17 hyperthyroidism-to-ophthalmopathy patients. A discovery set of 100 patients (43 ophthalmopathy, 57 stable hyperthyroidism) was enrolled to explore V-J signatures distinguishing ophthalmopathy from hyperthyroidism. The independent validation cohort included approximately 19 hyperthyroidism patients plus 17 patients who later progressed from hyperthyroidism to ophthalmopathy. T-cell repertoires of thyroid tissue and blood were compared in six or seven hyperthyroidism patients. After sampling, hyperthyroidism patients received methimazole starting at 30 mg daily, and ophthalmopathy patients received high-dose intravenous methylprednisolone. The approximately 98 discovery patients were randomly divided into training and test sets at a 7:3 ratio. Overall results and qualifications from the work: In validation, the model predicted ophthalmopathy progression with about 64% sensitivity and 72% to 80% specificity; 12 predicted patients were CT-confirmed with GO in a median of around 6 months. The 13-signature model separated ophthalmopathy from stable hyperthyroidism with roughly 89% sensitivity and approximately 81% specificity in cross-validation, and 80%/75% in the test set. Sample size was not predetermined statistically, and investigators were not blinded to group allocation. Most expanded thyroid clonotypes with a frequency above 0.001 also appeared in blood, which suggests that blood repertoires may reflect the immune response in the thyroid.

Ophthalmopathy patients were characterized by moderately to severely active disease, a Clinical Activity Score of at least 3, a NOSPECS grade of at least 4, and a disease duration under 3 months. Anyone with other autoimmune diseases, uncontrolled infections, pregnancy or lactation was excluded from the study. Diagnosis was based on clinical symptoms, serum thyroxine, TRAb, thyroid ultrasound and orbital computed tomography. Using Ficoll-Paque density gradient centrifugation, PBMCs were isolated from about 9.4 ml of fresh peripheral blood. Total RNA was extracted using Trizol reagent, and RNA quality was checked on an Agilent 2100 Bioanalyzer. This clonotype was recorded at least ten times. The clone's antigen remains unknown. The sample holds no much larger clone one base away, and base qualities are not on file. For repertoire sequencing, the TCR beta CDR3 regions were amplified from RNA transcripts. The first round was an RT-PCR using HTBI primers with the Qiagen OneStep RT-PCR kit, and this first round was followed by a second-round multiplex PCR, then size selection and purification. The libraries underwent paired-end sequencing with 100 bp reads on an Illumina HiSeq2000. On the study's bioinformatics: Reads were processed with SOAPnuke, discarding reads with adapters, uncalled bases, mean Phred below 15, or no exact constant-primer or identifier match. COPE v1.2.5 was used to merge the high-quality paired reads. Clonotypes were defined as unique nucleotide sequences and were aligned to IMGT TRB V, D and J references using MiTCR v1.1. The analysis was limited to V-J combinations with a frequency above 0.0001, which together covered just over 98% of the repertoires. A TCR clonal expansion and chaos score per V-J combination was defined as the ratio of F50 clonal expansion to chaos observed in the TCRdist matrix. Welch's t-statistics and random forest were used to narrow the features down to roughly twelve V-J combinations, which were then fed into a naive Bayes classifier. The Morisita-Horn index was used to measure how similar the thyroid and blood repertoires were. TCRdb ran its own pipeline on the public reads, namely fastp trimming at Q25 and MiXCR clone calling, and kept in-frame beta chains. Here each entry gathers all rows of one CDR3 protein and keeps the most common genes and DNA. In this record, the V and J calls reflect TCRdb's handling and not the investigators' own analysis. For this sample there are some 210,000 distinct CDR3 sequences; around 30% appear just once. The ten most abundant clones make up about 8.2% of the sample.

Taken from cysteine to phenylalanine, the CDR3 has 14 residues. Solely the CDR3 DNA is kept, with 42 bases framed from the first base. V is reduced by 6 bases and J by 1 base, leaving a spacing of 10 bases between them. As encoded in the germline V gene (reference sequence), CDR1 is DFQATT while CDR2 is SNEGSKA. This sequence uses TRBV20-1 and TRBJ1-6; 5 matching bases give a weak D call of TRBD1. The clonotype was recovered from a man aged 50 to 59 with Graves' ophthalmopathy. Donor details come from another sample of the same person, matched by shared clones. The specimen sequenced was peripheral blood. The sequenced DNA: TGCAGTGCCCCGGGGGGGTCCTATAATTCACCCCTCCACTTT. This sequence encodes CSAPGGSYNSPLHF.